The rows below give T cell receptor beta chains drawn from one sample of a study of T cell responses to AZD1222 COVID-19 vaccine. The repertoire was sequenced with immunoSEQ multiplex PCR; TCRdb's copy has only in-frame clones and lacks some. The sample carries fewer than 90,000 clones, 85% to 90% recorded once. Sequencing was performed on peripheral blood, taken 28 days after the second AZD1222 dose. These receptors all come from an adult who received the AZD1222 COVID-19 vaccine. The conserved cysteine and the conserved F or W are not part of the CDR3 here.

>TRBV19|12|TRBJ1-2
ASSIDRGSYGYT
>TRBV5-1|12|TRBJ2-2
ASSHDSGFGELF
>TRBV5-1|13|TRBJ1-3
ASSSNQGSGNTIY
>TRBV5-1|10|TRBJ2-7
ASTGFSYEQY
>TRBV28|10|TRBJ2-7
ASSLTGAEQY
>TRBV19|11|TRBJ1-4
ASSMTGGEKLF
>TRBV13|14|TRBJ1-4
ASSLNEGRGREKLF
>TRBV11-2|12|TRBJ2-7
ASRQAGPRYEQY
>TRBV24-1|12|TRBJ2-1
ATSDLTSLGEQF
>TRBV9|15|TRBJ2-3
ASSSPAGELLTDTQY
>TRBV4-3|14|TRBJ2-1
ASSGMLTSGKGNRF
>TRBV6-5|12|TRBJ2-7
ASSRTDGGYEQY
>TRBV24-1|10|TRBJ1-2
ATSVNSYGYT
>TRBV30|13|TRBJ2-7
AWSAGTGLSYEQY
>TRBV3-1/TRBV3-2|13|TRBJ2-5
ASSQVNRGMETQY
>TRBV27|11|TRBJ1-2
ASSPSRVGGYT
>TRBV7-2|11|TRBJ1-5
ASSLDGNQPQH
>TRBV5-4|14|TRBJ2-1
ASSSKAGGQYNEQF
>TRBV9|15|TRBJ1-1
ASSEGGTGSPGTEAF
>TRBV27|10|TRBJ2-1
ASRGLGSEQF
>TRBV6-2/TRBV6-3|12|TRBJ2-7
ASSYSLLHSEQY
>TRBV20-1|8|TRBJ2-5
SAREETQY
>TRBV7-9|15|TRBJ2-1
ASSSKFSGSGYNEQF
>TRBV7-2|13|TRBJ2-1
ASSGLRGSYNEQF
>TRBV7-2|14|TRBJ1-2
ASSLISGRSNYGYT
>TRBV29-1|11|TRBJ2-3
SVEAQGRDTQY
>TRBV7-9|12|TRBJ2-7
ASSLEPGKAEQY
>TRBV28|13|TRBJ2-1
ASSSAQGWYNEQF